A selection of T cell receptor beta chains follows, all from one sample in a study of shared clonotypes between healthy human individuals. Libraries were prepared by immunoSEQ multiplex PCR; TCRdb keeps only in-frame clonotypes and omits some of them. The sample consists of around 700,000 clones, 72% of them appearing once. Sequences were obtained from memory CD4+ T cells sorted from blood. These receptor sequences come from a woman aged 30 to 39 in good health. Both conserved end residues are trimmed from each CDR3.

>TRBV28|TRBJ1-2
ASSLVNVNNYGYT
>TRBV2|TRBJ1-5
ASSDLPGQGFNQPQH
>TRBV27|TRBJ1-1
ASSLSQGWGTEAF
>TRBV6-6|TRBJ1-2
ASSYPQGNNYGYT
>TRBV6-4|TRBJ1-1
ASVGQVYEAF
>TRBV11-2|TRBJ2-1
ASSTALTSQRSHNEQF
>TRBV19|TRBJ2-1
ASSPRGGSYNEQF
>TRBV21-1|TRBJ2-3
ASLKGPLSSDTQY
>TRBV6-6|TRBJ1-5
ASSYYPNQPQH
>TRBV6-1|TRBJ2-1
ASDELAGVSNEQF
>TRBV6-6|TRBJ2-7
ASSYKAHSYEQY